Listed below are T cell receptor beta chains from one sample, sequenced in a study of blood T cell repertoires in COVID-19. Using immunoSEQ multiplex PCR, the repertoire was profiled, and TCRdb retains in-frame clones only, with some absent. The table includes 120,000 to 150,000 clones, around 89% detected once. Sequencing was carried out using peripheral blood. These receptors were obtained from a human donor in a cohort sampled during active COVID-19. The CDR3 runs from the conserved cysteine through the conserved F or W. Fields, in order: D gene, J gene, V gene, clone size, CDR3 DNA, CDR3 protein. The D gene is left open where the match is weak. Not all rows give a size; the values are once, few, many and, for expanded clones, a class.

NA TRBJ2-7 TRBV4-3 NA TGCGCCAGCAGCCAAGATAGTACGGACAGTTCCTACGAGCAGTACTTC CASSQDSTDSSYEQYF
TRBD1 TRBJ2-1 TRBV5-1 NA TGCGCCAGCAGCTGGGGACAGGGGGCTGATGAGCAGTTCTTC CASSWGQGADEQFF
TRBD1 TRBJ2-7 TRBV19 NA TGTGCCAGTAGCCCCGGGACAGCCTCCTACGAGCAGTACTTC CASSPGTASYEQYF
NA TRBJ1-1 TRBV27 NA TGTGCCAGCAGCTCTCTACAGGGGAACACTGAAGCTTTCTTT CASSSLQGNTEAFF
TRBD2 TRBJ2-1 TRBV11-2 NA TGTGCCAGCAGCTTACCCCAGTTGGGGGGGAATGAGCAGTTCTTC CASSLPQLGGNEQFF
NA TRBJ2-1 TRBV29-1 NA TGCAGCGTTGTTGGGGCACAGGCAGAGGATTACTACAATGAGCAGTTCTTC CSVVGAQAEDYYNEQFF
NA TRBJ2-7 TRBV6-5 medium-sized TGTGCCAGCAGTTACGCGACAGTTCCCTACGAGCAGTACTTC CASSYATVPYEQYF
NA TRBJ2-7 TRBV29-1 NA TGCAGCGTTGAGTTTCAGGGGAACGAGCAGTACTTC CSVEFQGNEQYF
NA TRBJ2-7 TRBV10-3 NA TGTGCCATCAGTGAGGACTTCGAGCAGTACTTC CAISEDFEQYF
TRBD1 TRBJ1-2 TRBV5-5 NA TGTGCCAGCAGCGATTCCCCGGGACAGGGGTATGGCTACACCTTC CASSDSPGQGYGYTF
NA TRBJ2-7 TRBV2 NA TGTGCCAGCAAAGGGACAATACCCTACGAGCAGTACTTC CASKGTIPYEQYF
NA TRBJ2-4 TRBV29-1 once TGCAGCGGCCGGGACAAAAACATTCAGTACTTC CSGRDKNIQYF
NA TRBJ2-7 TRBV12-3/TRBV12-4 NA TGTGCCAGCAGTTCGGGACATCGGGGAGAGCAGTACTTC CASSSGHRGEQYF
TRBD1 TRBJ2-1 TRBV4-2 NA TGTGCCAGCAGCCAAGATAGGGCAGGGGGCAGGTACAATGAGCAGTTCTTC CASSQDRAGGRYNEQFF
TRBD1 TRBJ2-5 TRBV5-4 NA TGTGCCAGCAGCTTGCCCCAGGGGGCCTCAGAGACCCAGTACTTC CASSLPQGASETQYF
NA TRBJ1-2 TRBV10-3 NA TGTGCCATCAGTGAGCAGGAAGGCAGCTATGGCTACACCTTC CAISEQEGSYGYTF
TRBD1 TRBJ2-3 TRBV6-1 NA TGTGCCACAAAGCCTCCGGGACAGAGAACAGATACGCAGTATTTT CATKPPGQRTDTQYF
NA TRBJ1-1 TRBV2 few TGTGCCAGCACCCCCCAGACAACCTCCACTGAAGCTTTCTTT CASTPQTTSTEAFF
NA TRBJ2-5 TRBV12-3/TRBV12-4 NA TGTGCCAGCACCCCGGGGAGGTGGGAGACCCAGTACTTC CASTPGRWETQYF
NA TRBJ2-2 TRBV5-4 NA TGTGCCAGCAGCTTAGGGGTCGGGGGCACCGGGGAGCTGTTTTTT CASSLGVGGTGELFF
TRBD2 TRBJ2-3 TRBV5-4 NA TGTGCCAGCAGCCCGAGGGTCGGGGGGGCCACAGATACGCAGTATTTT CASSPRVGGATDTQYF
NA TRBJ2-5 TRBV5-6 NA TGTGCCAGCAGACTACAAGAGACCCAGTACTTC CASRLQETQYF
NA TRBJ2-7 TRBV5-1 few TGCGCCAGCAGCGAGGACAGTAGGCAGTACTTC CASSEDSRQYF
NA TRBJ2-2 TRBV9 NA TGTGCCAGCAGCGTCCCTGCGAACACCGGGGAGCTGTTTTTT CASSVPANTGELFF
TRBD1 TRBJ1-2 TRBV27 NA TGTGCCAGCAGTCTCTCCCCGAGAGGGGGCCGGGGCTACACCTTC CASSLSPRGGRGYTF
NA TRBJ1-5 TRBV19 NA TGTGCCAGTAGTATAGAGGGCGTGGGCAATCAGCCCCAGCATTTT CASSIEGVGNQPQHF
TRBD1 TRBJ1-2 TRBV27 NA TGTGCCAGCACCGCTTCGACAGGGGGCTCCCATGGCTACACCTTC CASTASTGGSHGYTF
TRBD1 TRBJ1-4 TRBV5-8 few TGTGCCAGCAGCTTGGTTGGGACAGCTAATGAAAAACTGTTTTTT CASSLVGTANEKLFF
NA TRBJ1-2 TRBV6-5 NA TGTGCCAGCAGTCCGTTTCAGGGGTCCCTCTATGGCTACACCTTC CASSPFQGSLYGYTF
TRBD1 TRBJ2-7 TRBV6-5 NA TGTGCCAGCAGGCACAGGGGGAATCCCTACGAGCAGTACTTC CASRHRGNPYEQYF
NA TRBJ1-1 TRBV6-5 NA TGTGCCAGCAAGAAAGGGGACACTGAAGCTTTCTTT CASKKGDTEAFF
NA TRBJ1-2 TRBV19 few TGTGCCAGTAGTTCCCTGACAGGCTACACCTTC CASSSLTGYTF
NA TRBJ1-5 TRBV27 NA TGTGCCAGCAGTTTAATCGCAGGGGCTCCAAATCAGCCCCAGCATTTT CASSLIAGAPNQPQHF
NA TRBJ2-2 TRBV9 few TGTGCCAGCAGCGTAGTCCAGAGCGCGGGGTACACCGGGGAGCTGTTTTTT CASSVVQSAGYTGELFF
NA TRBJ1-1 TRBV5-1 few TGCGCCAGCAGCTTGGGTGACGGGAATGAAGCTTTCTTT CASSLGDGNEAFF
NA TRBJ1-1 TRBV29-1 NA TGCAGCGTTGAAGATTCCGACAGATTTTATGAAGCTTTCTTT CSVEDSDRFYEAFF
NA TRBJ1-6 TRBV12-3/TRBV12-4 NA TGTGCCAGCAGTCGGACAGTTAATTCACCCCTCCACTTT CASSRTVNSPLHF
TRBD1 TRBJ1-1 TRBV30 NA TGTGCCTGGCAGGGGGCCGGGAACACTGAAGCTTTCTTT CAWQGAGNTEAFF
TRBD2 TRBJ2-5 TRBV5-5 NA TGTGCCAGCAGCTTATTCGCGGGGGGGACTCAAGAGACCCAGTACTTC CASSLFAGGTQETQYF
NA TRBJ1-1 TRBV6-5 NA TGTGCCAGCAGCATGAAACTTCAGGGTTACACTGAAGCTTTCTTT CASSMKLQGYTEAFF
NA TRBJ1-2 TRBV2 NA TGTGCCAGCAGTAGTCAGGGGTTTTGCACCTTC CASSSQGFCTF
NA TRBJ1-1 TRBV5-6 NA TGTGCCAGCAGCCAACTAAAAACAAAAGCTTTCTTT CASSQLKTKAFF
NA TRBJ2-7 TRBV15 NA TGTGCCACCAGCAGTTCCAGGGGCTACGAGCAGTACTTC CATSSSRGYEQYF
NA TRBJ2-1 TRBV7-2 NA TGTGCCAGCAGCGACAACAATGAGCAGTTCTTC CASSDNNEQFF
TRBD1 TRBJ1-1 TRBV11-2 NA TGTGCCAGCAGCTTAGCAGATACAGGGGGGGGGACTGAAGCTTTCTTT CASSLADTGGGTEAFF
NA TRBJ2-1 TRBV20-1 NA TGCAGTGCCCACGGTCCCAATGAGCAGTTCTTC CSAHGPNEQFF
TRBD1 TRBJ1-5 TRBV5-4 NA TGTGCCAGCAGCTTGGACAGGGGCCAAAATCAGCCCCAGCATTTT CASSLDRGQNQPQHF
NA TRBJ2-7 TRBV6-4 NA TGTGCCAGCAGTGCACCGGAGGCCTACGAGCAGTACTTC CASSAPEAYEQYF
NA TRBJ1-2 TRBV7-9 NA TGTGCCAGCAGCTTAAAAGGGGCAGGGCGCGGCTACACCTTC CASSLKGAGRGYTF
TRBD1 TRBJ2-5 TRBV7-6 NA TGTGCCAGCGCCCCGACAGGGGGGCGGGAGACCCAGTACTTC CASAPTGGRETQYF
TRBD2 TRBJ2-3 TRBV7-3 NA TGTGCCAGCAGCTTAAACGCGGGGGGGCCCGGAGATACGCAGTATTTT CASSLNAGGPGDTQYF
TRBD2 TRBJ2-5 TRBV3-1/TRBV3-2 NA TGTGCCAGCAGCAGAGAGGGACTACCTACCCTTCAAGAGACCCAGTACTTC CASSREGLPTLQETQYF
TRBD1 TRBJ1-1 TRBV29-1 NA TGCAGCGTTGATACAGGGGGAAGTGGCACTGAAGCTTTCTTT CSVDTGGSGTEAFF
NA TRBJ1-1 TRBV12-3/TRBV12-4 NA TGTGCCAGCAGCCGGGGGAGAGACACTGAAGCTTTCTTT CASSRGRDTEAFF
NA TRBJ2-3 TRBV5-1 NA TGCGCCAGCAGCCCCCAGGGGCAGGGGACAGATACGCAGTATTTT CASSPQGQGTDTQYF
NA TRBJ2-3 TRBV27 NA TGTGCCAGCAGTAGCAGGGGGGCAACAGATACGCAGTATTTT CASSSRGATDTQYF
TRBD2 TRBJ2-1 TRBV10-3 few TGTGCCACCGGAGGTAGCGGGGGGCTTGATGAGCAGTTCTTC CATGGSGGLDEQFF
NA TRBJ2-7 TRBV5-4 many TGTGCCACCACTAGGCCCTCCTCCTACGAGCAGTACTTC CATTRPSSYEQYF
NA TRBJ2-6 TRBV2 once TGTGCCAGCAGGCTCAGATACTCTGGGGCCAACGTCCTGACTTTC CASRLRYSGANVLTF